The T cell receptor (beta chain) described here comes from a study of graft-versus-host responses after intestinal transplantation. Overall study: All recipients were transplanted with multivisceral, liver-intestinal, or isolated intestinal grafts.

This CDR3 has 15 amino acids. Trimming stripped 1 base from V and 12 bases from J, with 20 bases between. Germline V gene data show CDR1 as LNHNV and CDR2 as YYDKDF (reference sequence). About this clone itself: What it binds is not known.

Whole-study findings and limits: In recipient marrow, GvH clones were found, and some appeared first in ileum or blood. High graft-versus-host to host-versus-graft clonal ratios were found in allografts of patients who had graft-donor T cell macrochimerism. The study associated peak circulating GvH clone levels with early post-transplant HvG declines.

Sequencing used immunoSEQ multiplex PCR; TCRdb keeps in-frame clones, though not all of them. The sample holds some 45,000 clones, more than 85% seen once. The V gene is TRBV15, the J gene TRBJ2-3; D possibly matches TRBD1 or TRBD2 (5 bases each). The TCR sequence derives from a human patient who received an intestinal transplant, so some T cells may come from the graft donor. The sequences come from PBMCs, collected 524 days after transplant. The CDR3 region has the DNA TGTGCCACCAGCAGAGCCCGGATTGGGGGTATCTCCCAGTATTTT. Protein: CATSRARIGGISQYF.